This TCR beta chain was identified in a study of technical replicates of blood from a handful of donors. Sequenced by immunoSEQ multiplex PCR; TCRdb stores in-frame clones only, minus some. The table shows around 83,000 clones, with about nine tenths occurring only once. The CDR3 consists of 16 residues. The junction had 6 bases not matched to a gene; V was cut back by 5 bases and J by 1 base. Germline lookup yields CDR1 SGHRS and CDR2 YFSETQ. This chain connects TRBV5-1 to TRBJ2-6; 7 nucleotides align to TRBD1. The source of this sequence is a human donor in good health. Some clones in this sample may be carry-over from other donors' samples. Sequencing was carried out using T cells isolated from PBMCs. CDR3: CASSGQVESGANVLTF. CDR3 coding DNA: TGCGCCAGCAGTGGACAGGTTGAGTCTGGGGCCAACGTCCTGACTTTC.